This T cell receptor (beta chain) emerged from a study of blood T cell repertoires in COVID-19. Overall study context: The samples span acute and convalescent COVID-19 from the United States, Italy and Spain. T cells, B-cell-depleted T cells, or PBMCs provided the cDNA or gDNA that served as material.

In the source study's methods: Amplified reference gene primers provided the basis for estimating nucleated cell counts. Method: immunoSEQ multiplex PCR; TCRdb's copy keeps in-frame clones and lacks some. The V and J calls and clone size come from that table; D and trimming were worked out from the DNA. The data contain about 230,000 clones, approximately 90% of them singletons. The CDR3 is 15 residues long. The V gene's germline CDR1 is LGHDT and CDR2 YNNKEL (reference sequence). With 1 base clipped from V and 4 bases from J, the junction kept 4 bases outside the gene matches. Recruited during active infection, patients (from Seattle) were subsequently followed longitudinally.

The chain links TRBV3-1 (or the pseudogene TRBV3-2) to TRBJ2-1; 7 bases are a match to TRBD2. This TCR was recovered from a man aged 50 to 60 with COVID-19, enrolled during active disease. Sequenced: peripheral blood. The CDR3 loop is CASSQARAGYNEQFF. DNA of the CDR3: TGTGCCAGCAGCCAAGCGAGAGCGGGATACAATGAGCAGTTCTTC.